These T cell receptor beta chains were read from a single sample in a study of identical twins. In TCRdb, the 5' RACE reads were re-called with MiXCR into one record per CDR3 protein. The sample contains a few hundred thousand distinct CDR3 sequences, approximately 10% of which appear only once. Source material: naive T cells sorted from blood. The receptor set was obtained from a woman between 45 and 60 years old in good health. CDR3s include the opening cysteine and the closing phenylalanine or tryptophan. D genes are given only for firm matches. The listing skips clone size in some rows; elsewhere it reads once, few, many or a size class.

abundance: .; d_gene: .; v_gene: TRBV20-1; j_gene: TRBJ2-1; CDR3nt: TGCAGTGCTTTCCAGTATGCTAAGCAGTTCTTC; CDR3aa: CSAFQYAKQFF
abundance: few; d_gene: .; v_gene: TRBV29-1; j_gene: TRBJ2-3; CDR3nt: TGCAGCGTTGACGGCGCCGAAGGGCACACAGATACGCAGTATTTT; CDR3aa: CSVDGAEGHTDTQYF
abundance: .; d_gene: .; v_gene: TRBV20-1; j_gene: TRBJ2-2; CDR3nt: TGCAGTGCTCTCCACACAGGGAACACCGGGGAGCTGTTTTTT; CDR3aa: CSALHTGNTGELFF
abundance: few; d_gene: TRBD1; v_gene: TRBV2; j_gene: TRBJ2-2; CDR3nt: TGTGCCAGCAGTTACAGGGGAACCGGGGAGCTGTTTTTT; CDR3aa: CASSYRGTGELFF
abundance: many; d_gene: TRBD2; v_gene: TRBV15; j_gene: TRBJ2-1; CDR3nt: TGTGCCACCAGCAGAGAGAGGGGCGGGAGGGCGATGGATGAGCAGTTCTTC; CDR3aa: CATSRERGGRAMDEQFF
abundance: .; d_gene: .; v_gene: TRBV20-1; j_gene: TRBJ1-2; CDR3nt: TGCAGTGCTAGGTCCGGGGCAGGGTCGTACTATGGCTACACCTTC; CDR3aa: CSARSGAGSYYGYTF
abundance: .; d_gene: .; v_gene: TRBV29-1; j_gene: TRBJ2-2; CDR3nt: TGCAGCGTTGAAGCAGGGACTCGAACCGGGGAGCTGTTTTTT; CDR3aa: CSVEAGTRTGELFF
abundance: many; d_gene: .; v_gene: TRBV27; j_gene: TRBJ2-1; CDR3nt: TGTGCCAGCAGTCCCCTCGGTGGGGGAGCAGACAATGAGCAGTTCTTC; CDR3aa: CASSPLGGGADNEQFF
abundance: .; d_gene: TRBD1; v_gene: TRBV11-2; j_gene: TRBJ1-1; CDR3nt: TGTGCCAGCAGTTCTAGACAGGGAATGAACACTGAAGCTTTCTTT; CDR3aa: CASSSRQGMNTEAFF
abundance: .; d_gene: TRBD2; v_gene: TRBV29-1; j_gene: TRBJ2-2; CDR3nt: TGCAGCGCCACAAACCCCATCGGGAGGGGCACCGGGGAGCTGTTTTTT; CDR3aa: CSATNPIGRGTGELFF
abundance: .; d_gene: TRBD2; v_gene: TRBV20-1; j_gene: TRBJ2-3; CDR3nt: TGCAGTGCTAGAGATCTAAGGCTAGCGGGAGGCCTCTACACAGATACGCAGTATTTT; CDR3aa: CSARDLRLAGGLYTDTQYF
abundance: once; d_gene: .; v_gene: TRBV2; j_gene: TRBJ2-3; CDR3nt: TGTGCCAGACGTTTGCGGGAAAGGCGCACAGATACGCAGTATTTT; CDR3aa: CARRLRERRTDTQYF
abundance: .; d_gene: .; v_gene: TRBV12-3/TRBV12-4; j_gene: TRBJ2-1; CDR3nt: TGTGCCAGCAGTCATTCAAGCTCCTACAATGAGCAGTTCTTC; CDR3aa: CASSHSSSYNEQFF